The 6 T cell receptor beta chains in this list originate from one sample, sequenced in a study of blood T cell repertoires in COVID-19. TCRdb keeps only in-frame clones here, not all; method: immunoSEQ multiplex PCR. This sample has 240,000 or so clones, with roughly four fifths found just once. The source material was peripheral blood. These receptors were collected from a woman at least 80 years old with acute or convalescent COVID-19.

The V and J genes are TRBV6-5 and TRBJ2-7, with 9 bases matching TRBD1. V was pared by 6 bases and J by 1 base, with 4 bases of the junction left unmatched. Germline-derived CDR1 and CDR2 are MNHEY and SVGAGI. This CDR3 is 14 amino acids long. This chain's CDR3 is CASRDRGDSYEQYF. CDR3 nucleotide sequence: TGTGCCAGCAGAGACAGGGGGGATTCCTACGAGCAGTACTTC.

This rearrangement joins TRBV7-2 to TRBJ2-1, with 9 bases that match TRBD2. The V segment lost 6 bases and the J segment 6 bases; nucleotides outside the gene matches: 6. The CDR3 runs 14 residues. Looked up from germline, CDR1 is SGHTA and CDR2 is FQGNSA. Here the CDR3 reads CASRWRGRANEQFF. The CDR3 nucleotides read TGTGCCAGCAGGTGGCGCGGGAGGGCCAATGAGCAGTTCTTC.

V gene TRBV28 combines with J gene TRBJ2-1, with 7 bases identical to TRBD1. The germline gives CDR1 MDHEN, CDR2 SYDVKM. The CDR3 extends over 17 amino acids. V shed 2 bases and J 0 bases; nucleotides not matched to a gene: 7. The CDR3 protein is CASSLPRGGHSYNEQFF. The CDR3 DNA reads TGTGCCAGCAGTTTACCCCGAGGGGGCCACTCCTACAATGAGCAGTTCTTC.

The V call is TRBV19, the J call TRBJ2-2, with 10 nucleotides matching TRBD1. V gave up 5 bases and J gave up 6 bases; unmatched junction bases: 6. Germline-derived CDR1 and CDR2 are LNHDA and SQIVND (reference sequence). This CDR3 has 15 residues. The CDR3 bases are TGTGCCAGTAGTCTTCGACAGGGGGCGGCCGGGGAGCTGTTTTTT. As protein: CASSLRQGAAGELFF.

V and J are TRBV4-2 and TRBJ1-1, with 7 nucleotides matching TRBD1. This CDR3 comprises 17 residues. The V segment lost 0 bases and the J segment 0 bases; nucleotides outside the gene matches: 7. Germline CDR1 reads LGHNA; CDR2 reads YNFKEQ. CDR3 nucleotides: TGTGCCAGCAGCCAAGAAGGAGCCGGGACAGTGAACACTGAAGCTTTCTTT. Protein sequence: CASSQEGAGTVNTEAFF.

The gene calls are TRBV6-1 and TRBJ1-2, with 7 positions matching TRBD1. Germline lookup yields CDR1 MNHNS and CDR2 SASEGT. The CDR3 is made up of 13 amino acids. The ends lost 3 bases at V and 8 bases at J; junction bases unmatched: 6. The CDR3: CASSETGFDGYTF. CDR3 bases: TGTGCCAGCAGTGAGACAGGGTTCGACGGCTACACCTTC.